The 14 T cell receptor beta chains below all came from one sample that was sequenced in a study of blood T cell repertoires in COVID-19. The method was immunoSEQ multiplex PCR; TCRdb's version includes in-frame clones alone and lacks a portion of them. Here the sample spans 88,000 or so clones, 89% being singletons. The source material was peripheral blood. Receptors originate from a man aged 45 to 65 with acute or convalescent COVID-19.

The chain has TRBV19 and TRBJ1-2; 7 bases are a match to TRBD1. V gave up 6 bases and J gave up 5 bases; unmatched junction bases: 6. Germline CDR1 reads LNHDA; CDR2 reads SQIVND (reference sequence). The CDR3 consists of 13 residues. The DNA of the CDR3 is TGTGCCAGTAGCCGGGACAGCCGATATGGCTACACCTTC. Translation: CASSRDSRYGYTF.

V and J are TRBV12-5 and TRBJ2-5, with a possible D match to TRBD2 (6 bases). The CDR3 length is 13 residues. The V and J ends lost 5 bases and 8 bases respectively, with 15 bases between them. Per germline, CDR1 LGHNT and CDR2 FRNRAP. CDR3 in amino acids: CASGPRDSLTQYF. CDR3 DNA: TGTGCTAGTGGTCCACGGGACTCCCTTACCCAGTACTTC.

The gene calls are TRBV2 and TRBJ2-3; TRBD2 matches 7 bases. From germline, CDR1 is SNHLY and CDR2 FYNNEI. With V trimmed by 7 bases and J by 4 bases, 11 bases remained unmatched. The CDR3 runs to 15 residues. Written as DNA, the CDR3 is TGTGCCAGCACCGGGGAAGGCGGGGGATCAGATACGCAGTATTTT. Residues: CASTGEGGGSDTQYF.

Here the CDR3 DNA reads TGTGCCAGCAGTGAAAATCTGGGACAGGGTAACTATGGCTACACCTTC. This gives the protein CASSENLGQGNYGYTF. The rearrangement links TRBV2 to TRBJ1-2; TRBD1 aligns across 9 bases. Trimming cost V 2 bases and J 1 base; bases outside gene matches: 5. Germline loops: CDR1 SNHLY, CDR2 FYNNEI. The CDR3 spans 16 residues. The full variable domain, with the rest looked up from reference TRBV2 and TRBJ1-2, is EPEVTQTPSHQVTQMGQEVILRCVPISNHLYFYWYRQILGQKVEFLVSFYNNEISEKSEIFDDQFSVERPDGSNFTLKIRSTKLEDSAMYFCASSENLGQGNYGYTFGSGTRLTVV.

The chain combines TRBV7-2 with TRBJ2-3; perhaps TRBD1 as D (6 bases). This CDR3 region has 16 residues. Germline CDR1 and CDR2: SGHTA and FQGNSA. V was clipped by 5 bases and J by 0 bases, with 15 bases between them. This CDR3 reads CASSLKLGTSTDTQYF. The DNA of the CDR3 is TGTGCCAGCAGCCTCAAGCTGGGGACAAGCACAGATACGCAGTATTTT. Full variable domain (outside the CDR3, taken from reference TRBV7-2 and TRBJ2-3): GAGVSQSPSNKVTEKGKDVELRCDPISGHTALYWYRQSLGQGLEFLIYFQGNSAPDKSGLPSDRFSAERTGGSVSTLTIQRTQQEDSAVYLCASSLKLGTSTDTQYFGPGTRLTVL.

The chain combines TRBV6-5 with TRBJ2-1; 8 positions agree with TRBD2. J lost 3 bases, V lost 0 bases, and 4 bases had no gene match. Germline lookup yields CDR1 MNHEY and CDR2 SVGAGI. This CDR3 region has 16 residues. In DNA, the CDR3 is TGTGCCAGCAGTTACTCGGCGGGGGGAATCTACAATGAGCAGTTCTTC. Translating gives CASSYSAGGIYNEQFF.

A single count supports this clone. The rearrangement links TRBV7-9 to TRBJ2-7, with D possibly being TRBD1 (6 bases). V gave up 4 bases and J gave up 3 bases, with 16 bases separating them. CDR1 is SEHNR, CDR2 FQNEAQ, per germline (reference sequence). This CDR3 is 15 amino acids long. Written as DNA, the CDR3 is TGTGCCAGCAGCTCCCCCCTTAGGGACAACTACGAGCAGTACTTC. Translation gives CASSSPLRDNYEQYF. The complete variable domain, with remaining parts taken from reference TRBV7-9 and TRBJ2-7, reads DTGVSQNPRHKITKRGQNVTFRCDPISEHNRLYWYRQTLGQGPEFLTYFQNEAQLEKSRLLSDRFSAERPKGSFSTLEIQRTEQGDSAMYLCASSSPLRDNYEQYFGPGTRLTVT.

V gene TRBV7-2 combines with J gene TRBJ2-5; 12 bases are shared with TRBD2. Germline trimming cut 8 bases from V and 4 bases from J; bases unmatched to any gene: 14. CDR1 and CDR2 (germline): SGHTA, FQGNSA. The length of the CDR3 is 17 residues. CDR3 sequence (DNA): TGTGCCAGCGCCTCGGGACTAGCGGGTTTTTTAGGAGAGACCCAGTACTTC. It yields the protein CASASGLAGFLGETQYF.

In nucleotides, the CDR3 is TGTGCCAGCTCACCGGGGGGACGGATGGCCTACGAGCAGTACTTC. Residues: CASSPGGRMAYEQYF. The chain recombines TRBV18 with TRBJ2-7; a weak D match, TRBD2 (6 bases). Germline CDR1 reads KGHSH; CDR2 reads LQKENI. This CDR3 has 15 amino acids. Trimming took 3 bases from V and 2 from J, leaving 14 bases between them.

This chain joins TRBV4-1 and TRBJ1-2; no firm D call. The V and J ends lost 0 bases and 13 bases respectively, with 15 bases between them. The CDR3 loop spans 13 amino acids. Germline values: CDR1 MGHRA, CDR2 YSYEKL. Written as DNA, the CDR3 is TGCGCCAGCAGCCAAGACGAAGGGAGGATACGCACCTTC. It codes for CASSQDEGRIRTF.

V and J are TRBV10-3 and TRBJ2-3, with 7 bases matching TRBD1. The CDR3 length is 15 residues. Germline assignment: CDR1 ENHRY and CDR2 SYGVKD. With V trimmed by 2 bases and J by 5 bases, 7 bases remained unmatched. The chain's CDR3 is CAISEGTASGDTQYF. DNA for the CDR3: TGTGCCATCAGTGAGGGGACAGCTTCAGGAGATACGCAGTATTTT.

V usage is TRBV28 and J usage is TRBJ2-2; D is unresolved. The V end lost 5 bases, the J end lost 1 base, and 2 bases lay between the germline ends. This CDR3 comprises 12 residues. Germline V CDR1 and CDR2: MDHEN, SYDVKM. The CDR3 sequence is CASSLNTGELFF. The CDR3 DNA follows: TGTGCCAGCAGTCTGAACACCGGGGAGCTGTTTTTT.

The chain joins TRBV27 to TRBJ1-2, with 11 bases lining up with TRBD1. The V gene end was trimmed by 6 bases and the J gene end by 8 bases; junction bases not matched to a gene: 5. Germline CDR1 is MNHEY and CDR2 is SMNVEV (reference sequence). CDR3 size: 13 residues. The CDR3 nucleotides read TGTGCCAGCAGGGGGACAGGGGGAGCGGGCTACACCTTC. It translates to CASRGTGGAGYTF.

The CDR3 coding sequence is TGTGCCAGCAGCGGAGGGTCCGGAGGGTGGTATGGCTACACCTTC. Its protein is CASSGGSGGWYGYTF. This chain joins TRBV9 and TRBJ1-2; D gene uncertain. Trimming pared 3 bases from V and 5 bases from J, leaving 17 bases between. The V gene's germline CDR1 is SGDLS and CDR2 YYNGEE. The CDR3 contains 15 residues.